This T cell receptor beta chain was observed in a study of T cells in localized non-small cell lung cancer. Study results and limitations: Adjacent lung held a median around 60 of the top 100 tumor clones. Longer overall survival accompanied higher blood T cell density. Uninvolved adjacent lung had more T cell clonality than any other tissue, topping tumor.

The CDR3 is 16 amino acids. The germline V gene has CDR1 SGHTS and CDR2 YDEGEE. V was shortened by 5 bases and J by 2 bases, with 18 bases between the two germline ends. Notes on this clone: What it binds is unknown.

Profiling relied on immunoSEQ multiplex PCR, and the TCRdb table lists in-frame clones only, not all of them. The sample includes 100,000 to 150,000 clones, 89% of them seen just once. This sequence was found in a female donor over 55 with stage I lung adenocarcinoma. This sample comprised peripheral blood, obtained before any cancer treatment. V is TRBV5-8 and J is TRBJ2-3; D unresolved. The CDR3 DNA follows: TGTGCCAGCAGAAGAGGTCGGGCTAAGTACACAGATACGCAGTATTTT. The encoded protein is CASRRGRAKYTDTQYF.